This TCR beta chain is drawn from a study of shared clonotypes between healthy human individuals. Study-wide findings and caveats: About 5% of naive CD4 clonotypes were shared across several donors.

Germline CDR1 and CDR2: SNHLY and FYNNEI. V lost 1 base, J lost 4 bases, and 9 bases stayed unmatched. The CDR3 consists of 16 residues. Repertoires were generated with immunoSEQ multiplex PCR, while TCRdb's copy carries only in-frame clones and drops some. The sample includes approximately 1.5 million clones, approximately 98.5% of them seen just once. About this clone itself: The antigen is not known.

Sequenced sample: naive CD4+ T cells sorted from blood. As to subset: CD45RA+ positively selected. This sequence originates from a man younger than 45 in good health. This sequence joins TRBV2 and TRBJ2-7; 8 nucleotides agree with TRBD1. The CDR3 reads CASSEGWAGGGYEQYF. The CDR3 DNA reads TGTGCCAGCAGTGAAGGTTGGGCAGGGGGCGGGTACGAGCAGTACTTC.